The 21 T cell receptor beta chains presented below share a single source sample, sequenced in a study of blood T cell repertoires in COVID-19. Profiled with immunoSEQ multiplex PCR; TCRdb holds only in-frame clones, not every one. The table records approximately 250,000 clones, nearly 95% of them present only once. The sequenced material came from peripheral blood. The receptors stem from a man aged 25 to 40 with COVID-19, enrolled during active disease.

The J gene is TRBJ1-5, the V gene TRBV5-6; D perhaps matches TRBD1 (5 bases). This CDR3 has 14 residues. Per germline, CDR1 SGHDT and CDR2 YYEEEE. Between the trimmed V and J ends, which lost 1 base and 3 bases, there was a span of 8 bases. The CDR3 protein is CASSLTRDNQPQHF. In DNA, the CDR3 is TGTGCCAGCAGCTTGACCAGGGACAATCAGCCCCAGCATTTT.

CDR3: CASTLAGGAMNEQYF. DNA for the CDR3: TGCGCCAGCACCCTAGCCGGAGGGGCGATGAACGAGCAGTACTTC. The rearrangement uses TRBV23-1 and TRBJ2-7; possibly TRBD2 for D (6 bases). TRBV23-1 is an open reading frame, and its role is uncertain. Between the trimmed V and J ends, which lost 7 bases and 5 bases, there was a span of 21 bases. The CDR3 spans 15 residues.

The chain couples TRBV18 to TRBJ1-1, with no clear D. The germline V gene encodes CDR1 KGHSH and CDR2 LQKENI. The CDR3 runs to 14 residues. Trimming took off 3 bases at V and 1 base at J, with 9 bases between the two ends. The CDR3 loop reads CASSPWAENTEAFF. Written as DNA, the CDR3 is TGTGCCAGCTCACCTTGGGCAGAGAACACTGAAGCTTTCTTT.

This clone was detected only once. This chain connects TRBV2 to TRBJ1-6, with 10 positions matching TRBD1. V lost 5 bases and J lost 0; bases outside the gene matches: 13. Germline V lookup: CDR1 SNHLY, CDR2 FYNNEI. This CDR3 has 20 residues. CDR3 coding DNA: TGTGCCAGCAGTAAACCCGGGACAGGGGTAAAAGGCTCCTATAATTCACCCCTCCACTTT. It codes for CASSKPGTGVKGSYNSPLHF.

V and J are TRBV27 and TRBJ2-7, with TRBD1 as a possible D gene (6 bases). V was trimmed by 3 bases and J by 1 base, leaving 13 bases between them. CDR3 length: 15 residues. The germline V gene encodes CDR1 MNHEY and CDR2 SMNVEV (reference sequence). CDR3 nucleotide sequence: TGTGCCAGCAGTTTTTTCAGGGGCGCATCCTACGAGCAGTACTTC. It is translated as CASSFFRGASYEQYF.

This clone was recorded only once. CDR3 loop: CASSQRQGRAGYTF. For the CDR3, the DNA is TGTGCCAGTAGTCAAAGACAGGGTCGGGCTGGCTACACCTTC. This chain links TRBV19 with TRBJ1-2; 7 bases are shared with TRBD1. With V trimmed by 5 bases and J by 7 bases, 10 bases remained unmatched. Germline V gene sequence: CDR1 LNHDA, CDR2 SQIVND (reference sequence). The CDR3 sequence is 14 residues long.

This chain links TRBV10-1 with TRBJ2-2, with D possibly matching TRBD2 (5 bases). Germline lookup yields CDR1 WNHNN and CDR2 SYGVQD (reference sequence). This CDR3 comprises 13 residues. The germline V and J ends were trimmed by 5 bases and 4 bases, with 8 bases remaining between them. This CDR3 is CASSRGLTGELFF. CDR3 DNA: TGCGCCAGCAGTCGCGGGCTCACCGGGGAGCTGTTTTTT.

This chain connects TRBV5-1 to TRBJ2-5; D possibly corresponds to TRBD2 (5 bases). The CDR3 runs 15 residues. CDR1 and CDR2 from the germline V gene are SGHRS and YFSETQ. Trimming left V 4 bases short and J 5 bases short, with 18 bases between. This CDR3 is CASSGGLSLVETQYF. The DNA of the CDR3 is TGCGCCAGCAGCGGCGGACTCTCCCTCGTCGAGACCCAGTACTTC. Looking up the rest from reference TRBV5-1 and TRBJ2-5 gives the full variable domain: KAGVTQTPRYLIKTRGQQVTLSCSPISGHRSVSWYQQTPGQGLQFLFEYFSETQRNKGNFPGRFSGRQFSNSRSEMNVSTLELGDSALYLCASSGGLSLVETQYFGPGTRLLVL.

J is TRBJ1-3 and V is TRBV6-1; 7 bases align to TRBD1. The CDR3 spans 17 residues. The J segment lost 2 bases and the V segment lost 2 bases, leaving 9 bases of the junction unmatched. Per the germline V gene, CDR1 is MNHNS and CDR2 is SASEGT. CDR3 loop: CASSELDRSYPGNTIYF. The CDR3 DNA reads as TGTGCCAGCAGTGAATTGGACAGGAGCTATCCTGGAAACACCATATATTTT.

In DNA, the CDR3 is TGTGCCAGCAGTTACCCCGGGACTCGGGAGACCCAGTACTTC. Protein product: CASSYPGTRETQYF. The chain carries TRBV6-5 and TRBJ2-5; TRBD2 is a possible D gene (6 bases). V dropped 2 bases and J dropped 5 bases, with 12 bases sitting between them. Germline assignment: CDR1 MNHEY and CDR2 SVGAGI. The CDR3 consists of 14 residues.

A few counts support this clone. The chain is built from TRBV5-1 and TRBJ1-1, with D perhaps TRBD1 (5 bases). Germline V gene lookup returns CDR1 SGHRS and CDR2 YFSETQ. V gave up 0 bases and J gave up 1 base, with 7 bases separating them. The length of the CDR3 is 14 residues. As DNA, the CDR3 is TGCGCCAGCAGCTTGGGACAGCAGAACACTGAAGCTTTCTTT. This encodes CASSLGQQNTEAFF.

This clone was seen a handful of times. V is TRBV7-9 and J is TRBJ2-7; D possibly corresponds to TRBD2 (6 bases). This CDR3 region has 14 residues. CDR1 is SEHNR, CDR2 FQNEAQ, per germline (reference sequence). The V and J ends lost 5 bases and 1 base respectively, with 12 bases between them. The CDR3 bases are TGTGCCAGCAGCGAGTCGCGGGGATCCTACGAGCAGTACTTC. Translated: CASSESRGSYEQYF.

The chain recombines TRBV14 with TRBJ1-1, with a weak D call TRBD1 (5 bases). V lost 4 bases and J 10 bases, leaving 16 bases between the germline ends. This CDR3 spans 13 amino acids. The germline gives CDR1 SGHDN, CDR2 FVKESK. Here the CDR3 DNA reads TGTGCCAGCAGCCGTCGGAGGGACGGCGGAGCTTTCTTT. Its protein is CASSRRRDGGAFF.

CDR3 in amino acids: CASSWGPAEAFF. CDR3 nucleotide sequence: TGTGCCAGCAGCTGGGGCCCCGCCGAAGCTTTCTTT. V gene TRBV3-1 (or the pseudogene TRBV3-2) combines with J gene TRBJ1-1; TRBD1 is a possible D gene (5 bases). Germline V CDR1 and CDR2: LGHDT, YNNKEL (reference sequence). The ends were cut back, 5 bases at V and 8 bases at J, with 12 bases in the middle. CDR3 length equals 12 residues.

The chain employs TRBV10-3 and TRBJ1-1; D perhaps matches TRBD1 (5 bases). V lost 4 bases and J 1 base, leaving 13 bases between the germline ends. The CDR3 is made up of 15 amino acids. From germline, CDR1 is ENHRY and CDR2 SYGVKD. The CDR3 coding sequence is TGTGCCATCAGTGGGCCTGGGGGGGAGAACACTGAAGCTTTCTTT. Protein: CAISGPGGENTEAFF.

This CDR3 reads CASRDRVYEQYF. In nucleotides, the CDR3 is TGTGCCAGCCGGGACAGGGTCTACGAGCAGTACTTC. This chain uses TRBV27 with TRBJ2-7, with 9 bases matching TRBD1. Trimming cost V 8 bases and J 3 bases; bases outside gene matches: 2. The length of the CDR3 is 12 residues. Germline assignment: CDR1 MNHEY and CDR2 SMNVEV (reference sequence).

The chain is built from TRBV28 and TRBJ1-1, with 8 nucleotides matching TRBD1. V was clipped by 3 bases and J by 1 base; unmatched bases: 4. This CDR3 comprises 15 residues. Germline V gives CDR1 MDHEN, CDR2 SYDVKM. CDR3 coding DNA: TGTGCCAGCAGTTTTTCCGGGACAGGGAACACTGAAGCTTTCTTT. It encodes CASSFSGTGNTEAFF.

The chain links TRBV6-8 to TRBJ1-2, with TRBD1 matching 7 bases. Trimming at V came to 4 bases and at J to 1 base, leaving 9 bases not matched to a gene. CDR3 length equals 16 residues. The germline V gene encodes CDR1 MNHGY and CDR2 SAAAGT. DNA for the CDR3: TGTGCCAGCAGTTTGGGACAGCTTCTTTATAACTATGGCTACACCTTC. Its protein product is CASSLGQLLYNYGYTF.

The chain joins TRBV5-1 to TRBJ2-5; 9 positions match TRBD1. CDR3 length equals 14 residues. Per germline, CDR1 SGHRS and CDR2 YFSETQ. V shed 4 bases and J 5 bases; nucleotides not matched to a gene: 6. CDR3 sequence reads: CASSTQGAGETQYF. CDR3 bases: TGCGCCAGCAGCACACAGGGGGCCGGGGAGACCCAGTACTTC.

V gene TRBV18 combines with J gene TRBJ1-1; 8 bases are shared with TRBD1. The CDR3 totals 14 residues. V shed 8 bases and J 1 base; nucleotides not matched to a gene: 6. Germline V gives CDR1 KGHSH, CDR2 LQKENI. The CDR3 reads CASRPTGENTEAFF. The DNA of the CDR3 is TGTGCCAGCCGACCGACAGGGGAGAACACTGAAGCTTTCTTT.

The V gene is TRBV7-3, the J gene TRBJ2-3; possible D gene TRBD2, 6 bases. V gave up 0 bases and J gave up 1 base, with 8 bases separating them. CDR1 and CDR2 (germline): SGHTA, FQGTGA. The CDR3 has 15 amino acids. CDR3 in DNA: TGTGCCAGCAGCTTAACATGGGGGGGCACAGATACGCAGTATTTT. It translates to CASSLTWGGTDTQYF.